The 2 T cell receptor beta chains listed next were all sequenced from one sample in a study of human T cells and chemical hapten exposure. Time point: pre-sensitization, week 0. Treatment meaning: therapeutic diphenylcyclopropenone sensitization with weekly scalp DPC. One entry per CDR3 protein, called by TCRdb with MiXCR from the RACE reads. Counted here are 190,000 or so distinct CDR3 sequences, around 30% occurring once; the ten biggest clones make up nearly 3%. The starting material was whole blood, obtained in connection with sensitization to the hapten diphenylcyclopropenone (DPC). These receptors all stem from a woman in her 30s with alopecia areata. Some clones in this sample may be carry-over from other donors' samples.

This clonotype has more than one count but fewer than ten. The CDR3 region is CASSSVEGGEQYF. The CDR3 nucleotides read TGTGCCAGCAGCTCGGTAGAGGGCGGCGAGCAGTACTTC. The V gene is TRBV11-3, the J gene TRBJ2-7, with TRBD2 as a possible D gene (5 bases). Germline V gene sequence: CDR1 SGHNT, CDR2 YENEEA. The CDR3 covers 13 residues. The V end was cut by 4 bases, the J end by 6 bases, with 13 bases between.

This sequence joins TRBV28 and TRBJ2-7, with TRBD2 identical over 11 bases. Germline-derived CDR1 and CDR2 are MDHEN and SYDVKM. V lost 4 bases to trimming and J lost 5 bases; unmatched junction nucleotides: 7. This CDR3 is 15 amino acids long. CDR3 nucleotide sequence: TGTGCCAGCAGTTCCCCTAGCGGGAGGATCCACGAGCAGTACTTC. Translation gives CASSSPSGRIHEQYF. Using reference TRBV28 and TRBJ2-7 for the parts outside the CDR3, the full variable domain is DVKVTQSSRYLVKRTGEKVFLECVQDMDHENMFWYRQDPGLGLRLIYFSYDVKMKEKGDIPEGYSVSREKKERFSLILESASTNQTSMYLCASSSPSGRIHEQYFGPGTRLTVT.